Listed here is a single T cell receptor beta chain. What it binds is not known. This sample was taken from a study of cytotoxic CD8 clonotypes in ibrutinib-treated CLL. Study context: Partial responses numbered some 24 and complete responses 2; after a median about 62 months, approximately 14 stayed remitted and about twelve progressed. Samples showed on average around 250,000 productive templates and over 80,000 productive rearrangements.

Findings of the study overall: Public clonotypes showed up rarely, and on treatment they shrank or held steady.

Sequencing sought depths of 1 in 200,000 to 1 in 1 million T cells. Profiled with immunoSEQ multiplex PCR; TCRdb holds only in-frame clones, not every one. The sample lists almost 85,000 clones, about 86% occurring once. The CDR3 loop spans 13 amino acids. Looked up from germline, CDR1 is MNHEY and CDR2 is SMNVEV (reference sequence). J lost 7 bases, V lost 7 bases, and 8 bases had no gene match. This clonotype was sampled from a human donor with chronic lymphocytic leukemia. This specimen was PBMCs, taken before ibrutinib treatment. The chain combines TRBV27 with TRBJ1-1; 8 nucleotides line up with TRBD1. CDR3 protein: CASTGQAINEAFF. CDR3 nucleotide sequence: TGTGCCAGCACGGGACAGGCTATCAATGAAGCTTTCTTT.